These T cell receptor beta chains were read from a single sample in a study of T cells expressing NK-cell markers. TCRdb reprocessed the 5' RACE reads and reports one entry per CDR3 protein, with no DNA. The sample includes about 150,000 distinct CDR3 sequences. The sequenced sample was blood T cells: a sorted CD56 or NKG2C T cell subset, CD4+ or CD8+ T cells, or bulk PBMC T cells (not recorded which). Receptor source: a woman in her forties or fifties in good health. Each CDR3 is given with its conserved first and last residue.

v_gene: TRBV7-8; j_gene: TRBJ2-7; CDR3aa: CASSVTSGNYEQYF
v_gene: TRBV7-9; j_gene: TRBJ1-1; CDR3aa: CASSSLPGHKNTEAFF
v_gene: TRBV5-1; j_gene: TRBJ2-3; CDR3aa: CASSLIAGGFSDTQYF
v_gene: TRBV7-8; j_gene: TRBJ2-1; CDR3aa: CASSSAGGSHNEQFF
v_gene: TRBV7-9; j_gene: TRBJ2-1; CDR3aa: CASGISGSTSNEQFF
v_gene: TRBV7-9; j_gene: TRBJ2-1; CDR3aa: CASSSTGTSMGEQFF
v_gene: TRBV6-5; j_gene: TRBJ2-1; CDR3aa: CASSWTSGSITYNEQFF
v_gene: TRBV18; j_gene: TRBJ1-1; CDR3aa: CASSLKGFSNTEAFF
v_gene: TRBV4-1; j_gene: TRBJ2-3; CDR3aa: CASSQVDGKVTDTQYF
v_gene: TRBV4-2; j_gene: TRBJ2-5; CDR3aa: CASSQDPASGDQETQYF
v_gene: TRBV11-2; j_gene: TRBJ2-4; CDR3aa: CASSLYSNIQYF
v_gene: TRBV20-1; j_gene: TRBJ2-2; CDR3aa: CSARDTSGRATGELFF
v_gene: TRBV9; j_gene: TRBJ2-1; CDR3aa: CASSVGSGEQFF
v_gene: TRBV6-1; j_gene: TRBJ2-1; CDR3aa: CASIVDSYNEQFF
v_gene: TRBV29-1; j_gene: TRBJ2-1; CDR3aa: CSVEMSTARYNEQFF
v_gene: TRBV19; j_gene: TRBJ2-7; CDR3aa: CASSISQGLDEQYF
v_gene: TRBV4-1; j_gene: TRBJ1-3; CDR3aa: CASSQDKGQTNTIYF
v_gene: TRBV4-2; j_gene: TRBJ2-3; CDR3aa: CASSQGPGLAGVDTQYF
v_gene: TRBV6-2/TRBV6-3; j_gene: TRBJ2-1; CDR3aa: CASRATSLYNEQFF
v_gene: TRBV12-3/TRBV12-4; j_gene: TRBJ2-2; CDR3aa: CASSLDRDTGELFF